This TCR beta chain was recorded in a study of blood T cell repertoires in COVID-19. On the study more broadly: T cells, B-cell-depleted T cells, or PBMCs supplied cDNA or gDNA.

Authors' methods: Nucleated cell number was recorded as an estimate derived from reference gene primer amplification. Method: immunoSEQ multiplex PCR; TCRdb's copy keeps in-frame clones and lacks some. For V, J and clone size, that table is used; D and trimming come from the DNA. The sample shows hundreds of thousands of clones, approximately 90% of them seen only once. This TCR came from a man in his forties or fifties with acute or convalescent COVID-19. What was sequenced was peripheral blood.

The DNA of the CDR3 is TGTGCCTGCAGCCCACCGGGAACCAAAAACATTCAGTACTTC. The encoded protein is CACSPPGTKNIQYF. The chain joins TRBV30 to TRBJ2-4; D is possibly TRBD2 (5 bases). CDR1 and CDR2 from the germline V gene are GTSNPN and SVGIG (reference sequence). This CDR3 spans 14 amino acids. Trimming cost V 6 bases and J 2 bases, with 14 bases left between them.